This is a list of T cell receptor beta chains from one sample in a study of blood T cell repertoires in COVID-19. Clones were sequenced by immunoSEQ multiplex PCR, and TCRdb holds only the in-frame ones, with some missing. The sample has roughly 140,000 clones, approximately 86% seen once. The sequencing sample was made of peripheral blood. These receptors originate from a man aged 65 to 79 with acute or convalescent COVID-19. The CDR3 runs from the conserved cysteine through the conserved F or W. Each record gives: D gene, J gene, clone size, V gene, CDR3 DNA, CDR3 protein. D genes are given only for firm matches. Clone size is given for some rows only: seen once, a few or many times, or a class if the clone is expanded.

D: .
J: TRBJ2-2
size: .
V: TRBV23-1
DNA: TGCGCCAGCAGTCAAAGCACCCACCCCCACGGGGAGCTGTTTTTT
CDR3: CASSQSTHPHGELFF

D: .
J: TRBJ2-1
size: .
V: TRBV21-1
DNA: TGTGCCAGCAGCAAAGGACTCGCCCCCGCCAACCCCGGGACAGCTGACAATGAGCAGTTCTTC
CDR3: CASSKGLAPANPGTADNEQFF

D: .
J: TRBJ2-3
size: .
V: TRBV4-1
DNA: TGCGCCAGCAGCCTCACGGACTGGGGTTCAGATACGCAGTATTTT
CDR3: CASSLTDWGSDTQYF

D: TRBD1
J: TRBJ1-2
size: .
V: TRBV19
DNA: TGTGCCAGCGAAGGACAGGGGAAGACTAACTATGGCTACACCTTC
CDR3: CASEGQGKTNYGYTF

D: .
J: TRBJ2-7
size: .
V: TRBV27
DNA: TGTGCCAGCAGGCGATTTCCGGGACAAGAAGCCTACGAGCAGTACTTC
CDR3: CASRRFPGQEAYEQYF

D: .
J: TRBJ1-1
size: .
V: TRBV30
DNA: TGTGCCTGGAGTTTGAGGGCAGGGGTCCGGAACACTGAAGCTTTCTTT
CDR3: CAWSLRAGVRNTEAFF

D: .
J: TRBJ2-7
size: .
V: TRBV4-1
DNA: TGCGCCAGCAGCCAAGACAGGGCCCCTACGAAGGCGCAGTACTTC
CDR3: CASSQDRAPTKAQYF

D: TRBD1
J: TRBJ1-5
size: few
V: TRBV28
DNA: TGTGCCAGCAGTTTAGGAGGAGGGGACAGAAATCAGCCCCAGCATTTT
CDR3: CASSLGGGDRNQPQHF

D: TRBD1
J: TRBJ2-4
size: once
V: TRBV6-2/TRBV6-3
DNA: TGTGCCAGCAGTTACCAGACAGGGTTTTATGGCATTCAGTACTTC
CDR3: CASSYQTGFYGIQYF

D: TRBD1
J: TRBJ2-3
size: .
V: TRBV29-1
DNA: TGCAGCGTCCCATTGACAGGGAGTACAGATACGCAGTATTTT
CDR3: CSVPLTGSTDTQYF

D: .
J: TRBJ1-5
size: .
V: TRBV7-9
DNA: TGTGCCAGCAGCTTAAGCGGGACATCCAGCAATCAGCCCCAGCATTTT
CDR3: CASSLSGTSSNQPQHF

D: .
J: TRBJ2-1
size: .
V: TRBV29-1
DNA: TGCAGCGTTGAACTAGCTCACAATGAGCAGTTCTTC
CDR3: CSVELAHNEQFF

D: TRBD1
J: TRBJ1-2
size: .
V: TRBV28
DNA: TGTGCCAGCAGTTTACCCCAGGGGGCTACCTATGGCTACACCTTC
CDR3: CASSLPQGATYGYTF

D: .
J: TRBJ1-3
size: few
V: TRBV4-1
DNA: TGCGCCAGCAGCCAAGAGGGCATCTCTGGAAACACCATATATTTT
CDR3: CASSQEGISGNTIYF

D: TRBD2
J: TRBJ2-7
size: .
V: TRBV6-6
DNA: TGTGCCAGCACTTTAGCGGGAGGGGCCGCCGAGCAGTACTTC
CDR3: CASTLAGGAAEQYF

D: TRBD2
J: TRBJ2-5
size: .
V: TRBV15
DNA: TGTGCCACCAGCACCGGACTAGCGGGAGGGCAAGAGACCCAGTACTTC
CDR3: CATSTGLAGGQETQYF

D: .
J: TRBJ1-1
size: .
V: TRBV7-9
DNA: TGTGCCAGCGGACAGATTATGAACACTGAAGCTTTCTTT
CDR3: CASGQIMNTEAFF